These 22 T cell receptor beta chains originate from one sample sequenced in a study of blood T cell repertoires in COVID-19. The method was immunoSEQ multiplex PCR; TCRdb's version includes in-frame clones alone and lacks a portion of them. The sample yields some 270,000 clones, 65% to 90% seen once. Sequencing input: PBMCs or T cells enriched from blood (not recorded which). Source of these receptors: a woman in her forties or fifties with acute COVID-19.

The V call is TRBV6-6, the J call TRBJ2-7, with D maybe TRBD1 (5 bases). V lost 5 bases and J lost 6, with 11 bases in between. Per germline, CDR1 MNHNY and CDR2 SVGAGI (reference sequence). This CDR3 comprises 12 residues. The CDR3 nucleotides are TGTGCCAGCAGTACTACAGGCCCCGAGCAGTACTTC. Amino acid sequence: CASSTTGPEQYF.

The chain couples TRBV19 to TRBJ1-5; 7 nucleotides align to TRBD1. There are 19 residues in the CDR3. Germline CDR1 reads LNHDA; CDR2 reads SQIVND (reference sequence). V was clipped by 1 base and J by 4 bases; unmatched bases: 16. CDR3 nucleotide sequence: TGTGCCAGTAGTATAGGGACAGGCCAAGCAATCATTCGAAATCAGCCCCAGCATTTT. Protein: CASSIGTGQAIIRNQPQHF.

V usage is TRBV6-2 or TRBV6-3 and J usage is TRBJ1-1, with a possible D match to TRBD1 (5 bases). The ends were cut back, 2 bases at V and 6 bases at J, with 16 bases in the middle. The CDR3 has 15 amino acids. Per germline, CDR1 MNHEY and CDR2 SVGEGT. This chain's CDR3 is CASSYPQGSSAEAFF. CDR3 nucleotides: TGTGCCAGCAGTTACCCTCAGGGATCTAGCGCTGAAGCTTTCTTT.

There are a few counts of this clone. The CDR3 reads CASSQEPGFPYEQYF. As DNA, the CDR3 is TGCGCCAGCAGCCAAGAACCAGGGTTCCCCTACGAGCAGTACTTC. The chain is built from TRBV4-3 and TRBJ2-7; a possible D gene is TRBD1 (5 bases). The length of the CDR3 is 15 residues. Trimming stripped 0 bases from V and 2 bases from J, with 11 bases between. Germline CDR1 LGHNA, CDR2 YSLEER.

J is TRBJ1-1 and V is TRBV9, with TRBD1 matching over 10 bases. The CDR3 is 15 amino acids. The V gene end was trimmed by 3 bases and the J gene end by 4 bases; junction bases not matched to a gene: 6. Germline loops: CDR1 SGDLS, CDR2 YYNGEE. The CDR3 sequence is CASSDRQGAFTEAFF. CDR3 DNA: TGTGCCAGCAGCGACCGACAGGGGGCGTTCACTGAAGCTTTCTTT.

The rearrangement joins TRBV7-8 to TRBJ2-2, with D hard to call. CDR1 and CDR2 from the germline V gene are SGHVS and FQNEAQ. This CDR3 has 12 residues. With 7 bases removed from V and 8 bases from J, the gap between germline ends came to 11 bases. CDR3: CASTMTAGELFF. The CDR3 coding sequence is TGTGCCAGCACCATGACTGCGGGGGAGCTGTTTTTT.

This chain connects TRBV9 to TRBJ2-2, with a weak D call TRBD1 (6 bases). Germline V gene lookup returns CDR1 SGDLS and CDR2 YYNGEE. Trimming left V 4 bases short and J 5 bases short, with 15 bases between. The CDR3 length is 15 residues. The DNA of the CDR3 is TGTGCCAGCAGCTTATCCACACAGGGAACCGGGGAGCTGTTTTTT. It yields the protein CASSLSTQGTGELFF.

The rearrangement uses TRBV5-1 and TRBJ1-4, with 10 nucleotides matching TRBD1. The CDR3 has 14 residues. Germline assignment: CDR1 SGHRS and CDR2 YFSETQ. V shed 0 bases, J shed 8 bases, and the junction held 1 base outside the gene matches. In DNA form, the CDR3 reads TGCGCCAGCAGCTTGGGGACAGGGGGAGAAAAACTGTTTTTT. Amino acid sequence: CASSLGTGGEKLFF.

V gene TRBV19 combines with J gene TRBJ2-4, with D perhaps TRBD2 (6 bases). Deletions cut 3 bases from V and 6 bases from J, with 18 bases between. The CDR3 extends over 16 amino acids. Per the germline V gene, CDR1 is LNHDA and CDR2 is SQIVND (reference sequence). The CDR3 DNA reads as TGTGCCAGTAGTATGGAGGGGCAGGTAAAGGTAAACATTCAGTACTTC. Protein: CASSMEGQVKVNIQYF.

This chain joins TRBV10-2 and TRBJ2-5; 7 bases align to TRBD1. Germline assignment: CDR1 WSHSY and CDR2 SAAADI. There are 13 residues in the CDR3. V shed 5 bases and J 5 bases; nucleotides not matched to a gene: 5. CDR3 region: CASSLLGGETQYF. The DNA of the CDR3 is TGCGCCAGCAGTTTACTAGGGGGCGAGACCCAGTACTTC.

The chain uses TRBV19 and TRBJ1-1; D unclear. This CDR3 is 15 amino acids long. With 3 bases removed from V and 1 base from J, the gap between germline ends came to 12 bases. Germline V CDR1 and CDR2: LNHDA, SQIVND (reference sequence). The CDR3 DNA reads as TGTGCCAGTAGTATGGATAGGCAGCGGAACACTGAAGCTTTCTTT. Residues: CASSMDRQRNTEAFF.

The chain carries TRBV12-3 or TRBV12-4 and TRBJ1-1; D uncertain. The CDR3 has 12 residues. Trimming pared 8 bases from V and 3 bases from J, leaving 10 bases between. The CDR3 reads CASSGGHTEAFF. In DNA, the CDR3 is TGTGCCAGCTCTGGCGGGCACACTGAAGCTTTCTTT.

The chain uses TRBV6-4 and TRBJ2-1; 14 nucleotides line up with TRBD2. Trimming cost V 3 bases and J 8 bases; bases outside gene matches: 3. There are 15 residues in the CDR3. Germline CDR1 MRHNA, CDR2 SNTAGT. DNA of the CDR3: TGTGCCAGCAGTGAAGGGACTAGCGGGGGCGATGAGCAGTTCTTC. Amino acid sequence: CASSEGTSGGDEQFF.

This clone was seen a single time. The rearrangement joins TRBV19 to TRBJ1-5; D perhaps matches TRBD1 (5 bases). This CDR3 has 18 residues. Germline loops: CDR1 LNHDA, CDR2 SQIVND (reference sequence). V lost 3 bases and J 4 bases, leaving 22 bases between the germline ends. In DNA, the CDR3 is TGTGCCAGTAGTATGGCTCTGGAGGGGTCCGCGGGAAATCAGCCCCAGCATTTT. Protein sequence: CASSMALEGSAGNQPQHF.

The CDR3 DNA reads TGTGCCAGCAGCTTAGCGAGGGAGAATGAGCAGTTCTTC. Protein sequence: CASSLARENEQFF. The gene calls are TRBV7-9 and TRBJ2-1, with D perhaps TRBD2 (5 bases). The germline CDR1 and CDR2 sequences are SEHNR and FQNEAQ (reference sequence). The CDR3 consists of 13 residues. V lost 0 bases and J lost 7, with 7 bases in between. Looking up the rest from reference TRBV7-9 and TRBJ2-1 gives the full variable domain: DTGVSQNPRHKITKRGQNVTFRCDPISEHNRLYWYRQTLGQGPEFLTYFQNEAQLEKSRLLSDRFSAERPKGSFSTLEIQRTEQGDSAMYLCASSLARENEQFFGPGTRLTVL.

The rearrangement uses TRBV11-2 and TRBJ2-7; D is perhaps TRBD1 (6 bases). Trimming took off 3 bases at V and 9 bases at J, with 21 bases between the two ends. This CDR3 has 15 amino acids. Looked up from germline, CDR1 is SGHAT and CDR2 is FQNNGV. The CDR3 region is CASSFAEQGTSGQYF. CDR3 nucleotide sequence: TGTGCCAGCAGCTTCGCCGAACAGGGTACTAGTGGGCAGTACTTC. Full variable domain (missing parts from reference TRBV11-2 and TRBJ2-7): EAGVAQSPRYKIIEKRQSVAFWCNPISGHATLYWYQQILGQGPKLLIQFQNNGVVDDSQLPKDRFSAERLKGVDSTLKIQPAKLEDSAVYLCASSFAEQGTSGQYFGPGTRLTVT.

This chain uses TRBV10-3 with TRBJ1-2, with 9 bases that match TRBD1. This CDR3 contains 13 residues. V lost 11 bases to trimming and J lost 3 bases; unmatched junction nucleotides: 7. Germline loops: CDR1 ENHRY, CDR2 SYGVKD. Here the CDR3 reads CAATGGSDYGYTF. In DNA form, the CDR3 reads TGTGCCGCTACAGGGGGCTCAGACTATGGCTACACCTTC.

For the CDR3, the DNA is TGCGCCAGCAGCTTGGGAGGCCATAGGGAGTCACCCCTCCACTTT. This sequence encodes CASSLGGHRESPLHF. The chain recombines TRBV5-1 with TRBJ1-6; D is ambiguous. In germline, CDR1 is SGHRS, CDR2 YFSETQ. The V end lost 0 bases, the J end lost 10 bases, and 14 bases lay between the germline ends. This CDR3 region has 15 residues.

This chain joins TRBV7-2 and TRBJ2-1; TRBD2 agrees at 11 bases. The CDR3 is 16 residues long. The ends lost 3 bases at V and 7 bases at J; junction bases unmatched: 8. The germline CDR1 and CDR2 sequences are SGHTA and FQGNSA. The CDR3 bases are TGTGCCAGCAGCTTCACTAGCGGGGGTGTTAGGAATGAGCAGTTCTTC. The encoded protein is CASSFTSGGVRNEQFF.

The rearrangement uses TRBV19 and TRBJ2-3; D is uncertain. The CDR3 is 14 residues long. V dropped 4 bases and J dropped 0 bases, with 8 bases sitting between them. Germline-derived CDR1 and CDR2 are LNHDA and SQIVND (reference sequence). CDR3 nucleotides: TGTGCCAGTAGTAGAGGTTCTAGCACAGATACGCAGTATTTT. Translation: CASSRGSSTDTQYF.

V is TRBV9 and J is TRBJ2-2; D possibly corresponds to TRBD2 (5 bases). This CDR3 spans 14 amino acids. Germline V gives CDR1 SGDLS, CDR2 YYNGEE. Trimming left V 7 bases short and J 4 bases short, with 14 bases between. CDR3 region: CASQEGGTTGELFF. In DNA form, the CDR3 reads TGTGCCAGCCAAGAGGGCGGAACCACCGGGGAGCTGTTTTTT.

V is TRBV7-9 and J is TRBJ2-3; 11 bases are shared with TRBD2. V lost 5 bases to trimming and J lost 0 bases; unmatched junction nucleotides: 4. Germline assignment: CDR1 SEHNR and CDR2 FQNEAQ (reference sequence). CDR3 length: 16 amino acids. Here the CDR3 reads CASSPGLADSTDTQYF. In DNA, the CDR3 is TGTGCCAGCAGCCCGGGACTAGCGGATAGCACAGATACGCAGTATTTT.